The clone carrying this T cell receptor beta chain appeared a few times. What it recognizes is unknown. Treatment indicated: oral pan-JAK inhibitor, 5-10 mg twice daily. Starting from PBMCs, sorting isolated CD4+ and CD8+ T cells. The CDR3 is 16 residues long. CDR1 is SEHNR, CDR2 FQNEAQ, per germline (reference sequence). The J segment lost 8 bases and the V segment lost 5 bases, leaving 12 bases of the junction unmatched. cDNA serving as the sequencing template came from extracted, reverse transcribed RNA. Data came from immunoSEQ multiplex PCR; TCRdb stores just in-frame clones and leaves some out. This table holds around 270,000 clones, roughly 64% found once. The data were taken from a study of CD8+ T cells in alopecia areata. Study summary: In an open-label trial, patients got 5 to 10 mg tofacitinib twice daily.

Study results and caveats: Relative to mice, TCR sharing across patients was less clear, a difference possibly HLA-related. Scalp clonality, along with expanded CD8+ clones among the top 100, was significantly decreased by tofacitinib.

The TCR originated in a human donor with alopecia areata. The chain uses TRBV7-9 and TRBJ1-4, with 9 bases lining up with TRBD1. Sequenced here: CD4+ T cells sorted from blood, sampled at week 24, from a patient treated with tofacitinib. The CDR3 region has the DNA TGTGCCAGCAGCCCAAACTACAGGGGGCGCTGGGAAAAACTGTTTTTT. Translating it yields CASSPNYRGRWEKLFF.